This note documents a single T cell receptor (beta chain) sequence. The antigen is unknown. The CDR3 extends over 15 amino acids. J gave up 3 bases and V 5 bases, and 9 bases lay outside the gene matches. Germline V CDR1 and CDR2: SEHNR, FQNEAQ (reference sequence). These data belong to a study of shared clonotypes between healthy human individuals. Findings and caveats of the study: Non-shared clonotypes had lower generation probabilities than those shared by all four donors.

Naive CD8 cells lacked CD45RO and underwent positive selection for CCR7, leaving out terminally differentiated effector memory CD45RA+ cells. TCRdb's table, derived via immunoSEQ multiplex PCR, lists solely in-frame clones and lacks some. Counted here are approximately 1.9 million clones, 90% to 95% occurring once; the ten biggest clones make up over 1.5%. The sequence derives from a young man in good health. Some clones in this sample may be carry-over from other donors' samples. What was sequenced was naive CD8+ T cells from PBMCs. This chain connects TRBV7-9 to TRBJ2-7, with TRBD2 matching over 8 bases. Here the CDR3 reads CASSPRVAGIYEQYF. The CDR3, as DNA: TGTGCCAGCAGCCCCCGAGTAGCGGGAATCTACGAGCAGTACTTC.